This is a list of T cell receptor beta chains from one sample in a study of T-cell memory formation after mild COVID-19. TCRdb reprocessed the 5' RACE reads with MiXCR, giving one entry per CDR3 protein. The sample includes 310,000 or so distinct CDR3 sequences, roughly 15% of them seen just once. Sequenced input: PBMCs or a T cell subset sorted from them (not recorded which). These receptor sequences come from a man between 18 and 29 years old who had mild COVID-19 (a few samples of this study predate the infection). Cell type and time point are not known. The CDR3 runs from the conserved cysteine through the conserved F or W. D genes are given only for firm matches. Expanded clones are given a class, and other clones once, few, many or no size at all.

clone_size	j_call	d_call	v_call	cdr3_aa	cdr3_nt
NA	TRBJ2-2	NA	TRBV6-5	CASSFRRLNTGELFF	TGTGCCAGCAGTTTCCGAAGACTTAACACCGGGGAGCTGTTTTTT
few	TRBJ2-3	TRBD2	TRBV28	CASTVTSGGAGDTQYF	TGTGCCAGCACCGTGACTAGCGGGGGGGCCGGAGATACGCAGTATTTT
few	TRBJ2-2	TRBD2	TRBV6-5	CASSYSIVSGGSTGELFF	TGTGCCAGCAGTTACTCGATCGTGAGCGGGGGGTCCACCGGGGAGCTGTTTTTT
few	TRBJ2-3	TRBD1	TRBV4-1	CASSQGTGDDTQYF	TGCGCCAGCAGCCAGGGGACAGGGGACGATACGCAGTATTTT
NA	TRBJ2-6	NA	TRBV12-3/TRBV12-4	CASSKTGTLDGANVLTF	TGTGCCAGCAGTAAGACAGGGACTCTGGATGGGGCCAACGTCCTGACTTTC
NA	TRBJ2-5	TRBD2	TRBV7-8	CASRSRLAGKETQYF	TGTGCCAGCAGGAGTCGACTAGCGGGGAAAGAGACCCAGTACTTC
few	TRBJ2-1	NA	TRBV12-2	CASRLASGPEWQFF	TGTGCAAGTCGCTTAGCGTCCGGGCCGGAGTGGCAGTTCTTC
NA	TRBJ2-1	NA	TRBV5-6	CASSLYEHRSYNEQFF	TGTGCCAGCAGCTTGTACGAACACCGCTCCTACAATGAGCAGTTCTTC
few	TRBJ2-3	TRBD2	TRBV29-1	CSAEGGLAGFTHSSTDTQYF	TGCAGCGCCGAAGGGGGACTAGCGGGGTTTACACACTCTAGCACAGATACGCAGTATTTT
NA	TRBJ2-1	NA	TRBV4-1	CASSQDGHNSYNEQFF	TGCGCCAGCAGCCAAGATGGGCACAACAGCTACAATGAGCAGTTCTTC
few	TRBJ1-1	TRBD1	TRBV27	CASSLGTGGGWTTEAFF	TGTGCCAGCAGTTTGGGGACAGGGGGCGGGTGGACCACTGAAGCTTTCTTT
NA	TRBJ2-7	TRBD1	TRBV7-9	CASSLVGDRGREQYF	TGTGCCAGCAGCTTAGTTGGGGACAGGGGGCGAGAGCAGTACTTC
few	TRBJ2-1	NA	TRBV7-9	CASSLVTTNEQFF	TGTGCCAGCAGCTTAGTGACTACCAATGAGCAGTTCTTC
NA	TRBJ1-1	TRBD1	TRBV30	CALATGYEAFF	TGTGCCCTTGCGACAGGGTATGAAGCTTTCTTT
NA	TRBJ1-5	NA	TRBV20-1	CSARDGDQPQHF	TGCAGTGCTAGAGACGGGGATCAGCCCCAGCATTTT
NA	TRBJ2-7	TRBD1	TRBV12-3/TRBV12-4	CASSRGLGEQYF	TGTGCCAGCAGCAGGGGGCTCGGGGAGCAGTACTTC